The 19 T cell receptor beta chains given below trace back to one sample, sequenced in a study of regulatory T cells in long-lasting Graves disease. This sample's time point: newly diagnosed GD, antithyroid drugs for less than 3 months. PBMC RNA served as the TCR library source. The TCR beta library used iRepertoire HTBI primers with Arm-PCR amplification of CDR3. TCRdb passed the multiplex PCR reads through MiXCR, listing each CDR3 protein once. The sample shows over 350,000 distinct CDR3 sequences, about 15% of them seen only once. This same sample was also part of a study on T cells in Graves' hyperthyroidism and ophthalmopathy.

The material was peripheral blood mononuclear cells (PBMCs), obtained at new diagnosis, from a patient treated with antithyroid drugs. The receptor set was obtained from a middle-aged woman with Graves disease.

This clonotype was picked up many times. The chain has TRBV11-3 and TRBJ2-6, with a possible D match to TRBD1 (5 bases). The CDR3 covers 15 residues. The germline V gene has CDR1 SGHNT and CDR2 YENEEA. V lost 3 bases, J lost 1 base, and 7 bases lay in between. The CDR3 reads CASSLQGSGANVLTF. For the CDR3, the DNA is TGTGCCAGCAGCTTGCAGGGATCTGGGGCCAACGTCCTGACTTTC.

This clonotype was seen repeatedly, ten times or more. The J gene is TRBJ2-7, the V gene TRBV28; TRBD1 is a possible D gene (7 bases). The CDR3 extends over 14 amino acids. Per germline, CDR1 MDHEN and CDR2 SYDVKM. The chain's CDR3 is CASGGLLSTYEQYF. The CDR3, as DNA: TGTGCATCAGGGGGGCTTTTATCGACCTACGAGCAGTACTTC.

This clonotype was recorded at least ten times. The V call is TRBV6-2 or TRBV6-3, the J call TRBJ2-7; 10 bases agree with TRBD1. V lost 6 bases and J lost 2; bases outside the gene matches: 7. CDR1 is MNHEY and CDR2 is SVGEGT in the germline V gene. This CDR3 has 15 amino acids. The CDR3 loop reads CASRPLGTGAYEQYF. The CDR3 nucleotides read TGTGCCAGCAGGCCCTTGGGGACAGGGGCCTACGAGCAGTACTTC.

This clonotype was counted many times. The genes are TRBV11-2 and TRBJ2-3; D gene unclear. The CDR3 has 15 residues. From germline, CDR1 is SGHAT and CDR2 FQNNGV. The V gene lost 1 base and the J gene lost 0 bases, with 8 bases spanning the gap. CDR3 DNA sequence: TGTGCCAGCAGCTTAGCGGGCCCTAGCACAGATACGCAGTATTTT. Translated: CASSLAGPSTDTQYF.

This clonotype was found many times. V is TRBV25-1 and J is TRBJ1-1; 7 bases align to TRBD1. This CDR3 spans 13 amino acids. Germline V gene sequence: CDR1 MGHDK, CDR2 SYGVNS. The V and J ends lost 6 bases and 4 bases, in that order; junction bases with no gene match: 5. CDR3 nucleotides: TGTGCCAGCAGCTTGACAGGGTTCACTGAAGCTTTCTTT. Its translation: CASSLTGFTEAFF.

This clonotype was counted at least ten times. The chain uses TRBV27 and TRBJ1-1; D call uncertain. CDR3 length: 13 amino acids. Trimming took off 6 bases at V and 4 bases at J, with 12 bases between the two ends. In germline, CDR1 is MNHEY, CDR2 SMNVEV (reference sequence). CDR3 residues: CASRTFGTTEAFF. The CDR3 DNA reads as TGTGCCAGCAGGACTTTCGGTACCACTGAAGCTTTCTTT.

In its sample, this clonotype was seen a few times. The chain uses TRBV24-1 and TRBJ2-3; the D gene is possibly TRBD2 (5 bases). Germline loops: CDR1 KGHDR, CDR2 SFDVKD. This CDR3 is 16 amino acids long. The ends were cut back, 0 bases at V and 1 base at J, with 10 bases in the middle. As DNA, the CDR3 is TGTGCCACCAGTGATTTGAGGTTCGGGGGCACAGATACGCAGTATTTT. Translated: CATSDLRFGGTDTQYF.

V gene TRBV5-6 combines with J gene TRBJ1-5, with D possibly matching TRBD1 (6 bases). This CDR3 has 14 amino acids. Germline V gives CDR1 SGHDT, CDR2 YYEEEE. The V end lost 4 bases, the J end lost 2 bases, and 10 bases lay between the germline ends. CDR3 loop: CASSTGSGNQPQHF. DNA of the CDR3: TGTGCCAGCAGCACAGGGTCGGGCAATCAGCCCCAGCATTTT.

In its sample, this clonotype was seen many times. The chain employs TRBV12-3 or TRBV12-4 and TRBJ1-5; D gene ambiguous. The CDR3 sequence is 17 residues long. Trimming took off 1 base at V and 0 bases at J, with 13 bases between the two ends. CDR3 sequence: CASSLGGLGYSNQPQHF. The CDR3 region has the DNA TGTGCCAGCAGTTTAGGTGGTCTTGGTTATAGCAATCAGCCCCAGCATTTT.

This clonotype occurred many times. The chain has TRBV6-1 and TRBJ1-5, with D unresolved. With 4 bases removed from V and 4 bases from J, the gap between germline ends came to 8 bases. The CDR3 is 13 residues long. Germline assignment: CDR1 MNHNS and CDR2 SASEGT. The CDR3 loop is CASSAQQNQPQHF. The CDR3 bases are TGTGCCAGCAGTGCACAGCAGAATCAGCCCCAGCATTTT.

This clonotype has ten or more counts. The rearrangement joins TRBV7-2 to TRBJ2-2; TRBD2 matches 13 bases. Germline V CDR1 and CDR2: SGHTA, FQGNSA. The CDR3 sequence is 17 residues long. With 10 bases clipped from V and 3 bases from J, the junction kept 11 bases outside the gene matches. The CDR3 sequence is CATPLLAGGPYTGELFF. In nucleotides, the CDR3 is TGTGCCACCCCCCTACTAGCGGGAGGGCCTTACACCGGGGAGCTGTTTTTT. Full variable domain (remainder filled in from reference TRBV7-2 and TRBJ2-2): GAGVSQSPSNKVTEKGKDVELRCDPISGHTALYWYRQSLGQGLEFLIYFQGNSAPDKSGLPSDRFSAERTGGSVSTLTIQRTQQEDSAVYLCATPLLAGGPYTGELFFGEGSRLTVL.

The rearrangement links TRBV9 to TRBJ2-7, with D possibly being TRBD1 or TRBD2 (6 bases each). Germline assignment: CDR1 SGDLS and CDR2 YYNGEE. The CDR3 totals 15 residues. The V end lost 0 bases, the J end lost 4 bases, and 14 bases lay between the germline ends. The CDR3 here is CASSVGGAGQYEQYF. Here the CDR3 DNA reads TGTGCCAGCAGCGTAGGGGGGGCCGGACAGTACGAGCAGTACTTC.

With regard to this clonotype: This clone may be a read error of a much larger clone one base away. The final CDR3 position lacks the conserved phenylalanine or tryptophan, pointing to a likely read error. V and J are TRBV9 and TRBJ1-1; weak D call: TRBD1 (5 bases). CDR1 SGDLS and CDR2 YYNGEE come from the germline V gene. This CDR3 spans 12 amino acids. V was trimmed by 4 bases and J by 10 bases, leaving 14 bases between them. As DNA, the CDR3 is TGTGCCAGCAGCCCCGTGTCAGGGACAGCTTTCTCT. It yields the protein CASSPVSGTAFS.

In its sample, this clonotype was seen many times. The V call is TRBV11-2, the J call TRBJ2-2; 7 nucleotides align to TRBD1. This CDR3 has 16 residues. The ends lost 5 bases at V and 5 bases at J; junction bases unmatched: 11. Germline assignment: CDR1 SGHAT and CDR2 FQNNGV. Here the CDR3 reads CASSSNDRVGTGELFF. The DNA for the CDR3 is TGTGCCAGCAGCAGCAACGACAGGGTGGGGACCGGGGAGCTGTTTTTT.

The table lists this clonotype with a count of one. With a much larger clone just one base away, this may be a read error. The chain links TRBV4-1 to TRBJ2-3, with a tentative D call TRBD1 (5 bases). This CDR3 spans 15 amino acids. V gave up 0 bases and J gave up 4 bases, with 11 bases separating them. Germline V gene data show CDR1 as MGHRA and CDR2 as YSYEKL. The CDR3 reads CASSQEQGMADTQYF. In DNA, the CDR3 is TGCGCCAGCAGCCAAGAGCAGGGAATGGCAGATACGCAGTATTTT.

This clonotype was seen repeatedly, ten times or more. CDR3 sequence (DNA): TGTGCTAGTGTTTTACAGGGTTTTGGCACTGAAGCTTTCTTT. Protein sequence: CASVLQGFGTEAFF. The rearrangement joins TRBV12-5 to TRBJ1-1; possible D gene TRBD1, 6 bases. The CDR3 has 14 residues. Germline loops: CDR1 LGHNT, CDR2 FRNRAP. V lost 7 bases and J lost 4, with 16 bases in between.

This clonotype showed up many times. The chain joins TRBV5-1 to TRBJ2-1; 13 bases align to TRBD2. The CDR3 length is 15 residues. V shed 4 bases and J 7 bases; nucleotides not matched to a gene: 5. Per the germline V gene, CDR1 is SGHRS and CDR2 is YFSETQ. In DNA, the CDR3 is TGCGCCAGCAGCCTCGGGACTAGCGGGGCTAATGAGCAGTTCTTC. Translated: CASSLGTSGANEQFF.

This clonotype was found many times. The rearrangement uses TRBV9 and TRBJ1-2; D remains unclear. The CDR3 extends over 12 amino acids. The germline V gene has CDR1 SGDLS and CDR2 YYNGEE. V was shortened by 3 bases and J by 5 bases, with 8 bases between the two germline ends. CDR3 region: CASSAPLYGYTF. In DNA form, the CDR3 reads TGTGCCAGCAGCGCCCCGTTGTATGGCTACACCTTC. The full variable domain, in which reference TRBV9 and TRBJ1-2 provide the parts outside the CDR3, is DSGVTQTPKHLITATGQRVTLRCSPRSGDLSVYWYQQSLDQGLQFLIQYYNGEERAKGNILERFSAQQFPDLHSELNLSSLELGDSALYFCASSAPLYGYTFGSGTRLTVV.

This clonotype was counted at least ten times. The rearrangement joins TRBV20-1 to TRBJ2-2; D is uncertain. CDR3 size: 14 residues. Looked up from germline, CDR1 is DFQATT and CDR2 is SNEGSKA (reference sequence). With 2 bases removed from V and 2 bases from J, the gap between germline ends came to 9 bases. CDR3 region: CSARNNGNTGELFF. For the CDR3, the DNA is TGCAGTGCTAGAAACAACGGCAACACCGGGGAGCTGTTTTTT.